The 21 T cell receptor beta chains reported below all come from one sample, sequenced in a study of blood T cells in healthy people across ages. Primers used in a second PCR of roughly 6 to 11 cycles were a sample-barcoded 5' primer and a J-beta primer mix. TCRdb re-analysed the 5' RACE reads in MiXCR, keeping a single row per CDR3 protein. This table has some 920,000 distinct CDR3 sequences, roughly half appearing once. Sequencing input: blood. Source of these receptors: a woman in her sixties in good health.

The chain combines TRBV20-1 with TRBJ1-1; possible D gene TRBD1, 6 bases. The germline V gene has CDR1 DFQATT and CDR2 SNEGSKA (reference sequence). The CDR3 sequence is 15 residues long. V lost 6 bases to trimming and J lost 4 bases, with 21 bases between them. CDR3 sequence (DNA): TGCAGTGCCAGACAGGAAGGGACCGAGGGCACTGAAGCTTTCTTT. Amino acid sequence: CSARQEGTEGTEAFF.

The rearrangement links TRBV3-1 to TRBJ2-5; D is undetermined. Trimming cost V 3 bases and J 2 bases, with 7 bases left between them. The CDR3 is 13 residues long. Germline-derived CDR1 and CDR2 are LGHDT and YNNKEL (reference sequence). The CDR3 DNA is TGTGCCAGCAGCCAGGACCCACAAGAGACCCAGTACTTC. Its protein is CASSQDPQETQYF.

V and J are TRBV29-1 and TRBJ2-2; D is uncertain. CDR3 length equals 13 residues. V shed 7 bases and J shed 1 base, with 10 bases lying between them. Germline V gives CDR1 SQVTM, CDR2 ANQGSEA. CDR3 in amino acids: CSAETVNTGELFF. The CDR3 DNA sequence: TGCAGCGCCGAGACGGTGAACACCGGGGAGCTGTTTTTT.

The chain carries TRBV3-1 and TRBJ1-2; a possible D gene is TRBD1 (6 bases). Germline V lookup: CDR1 LGHDT, CDR2 YNNKEL (reference sequence). The CDR3 is made up of 14 amino acids. V was clipped by 4 bases and J by 5 bases, with 14 bases between them. The CDR3 DNA is TGTGCCAGCAGCCGACAGGCCGGGGGTTATGGCTACACCTTC. Translation: CASSRQAGGYGYTF.

J is TRBJ2-6 and V is TRBV7-3; 7 bases are a match to TRBD2. V was pared by 5 bases and J by 3 bases, with 19 bases of the junction left unmatched. The CDR3 covers 20 residues. Germline V gene data show CDR1 as SGHTA and CDR2 as FQGTGA. Here the CDR3 reads CASSAGDPATHKVGANVLTF. The DNA for the CDR3 is TGTGCCAGCAGCGCGGGGGACCCCGCGACACACAAAGTTGGGGCCAACGTCCTGACTTTC.

The chain joins TRBV18 to TRBJ2-3; either TRBD1 or TRBD2 may fit D (6 bases each). The CDR3 covers 16 residues. V was trimmed by 3 bases and J by 1 base, leaving 14 bases between them. From germline, CDR1 is KGHSH and CDR2 LQKENI. In nucleotides, the CDR3 is TGTGCCAGCTCACCTGTGTGGGGGGCGGGCACAGATACGCAGTATTTT. Translation gives CASSPVWGAGTDTQYF. The full variable domain, in which reference TRBV18 and TRBJ2-3 provide the parts outside the CDR3, is NAGVMQNPRHLVRRRGQEARLRCSPMKGHSHVYWYRQLPEEGLKFMVYLQKENIIDESGMPKERFSAEFPKEGPSILRIQQVVRGDSAAYFCASSPVWGAGTDTQYFGPGTRLTVL.

This clonotype appeared a few times. The chain joins TRBV20-1 to TRBJ1-2; the match to TRBD1 covers 7 bases. The germline V gene encodes CDR1 DFQATT and CDR2 SNEGSKA (reference sequence). There are 13 residues in the CDR3. V was clipped by 5 bases and J by 0 bases; unmatched bases: 3. Here the CDR3 DNA reads TGCAGTGCTCGGCAGGGGGCTAACTATGGCTACACCTTC. Translating gives CSARQGANYGYTF.

Ten or more counts support this clonotype. The CDR3 spells CASSPKAGDTQYF. CDR3 DNA sequence: TGTGCCAGCAGCCCCAAGGCGGGAGATACGCAGTATTTT. This rearrangement joins TRBV7-2 to TRBJ2-3; the D gene is possibly TRBD2 (5 bases). V gave up 5 bases and J gave up 5 bases, with 11 bases separating them. CDR3 length: 13 residues. CDR1 and CDR2 from the germline V gene are SGHTA and FQGNSA.

This clonotype was seen only once. The junction does not match germline at one end; this may be a read error. This rearrangement joins TRBV29-1 to TRBJ2-3, with D maybe TRBD2 (5 bases). Germline CDR1 and CDR2: SQVTM and ANQGSEA. The CDR3 extends over 13 amino acids. This CDR3 reads CSVVTGNTDTQNF. The CDR3 DNA follows: TGCAGCGTTGTTACGGGAAACACAGATACGCAGAATTTT.

The chain couples TRBV5-1 to TRBJ1-2, with 10 bases fitting TRBD1. The CDR3 has 13 residues. Trimming took 3 bases from V and 7 from J; bases not matched to a gene: 3. Germline V lookup: CDR1 SGHRS, CDR2 YFSETQ. The DNA for the CDR3 is TGCGCCAGCAGCTGGGGACAGGGGTCTGGCTACACCTTC. Amino acids: CASSWGQGSGYTF. The full variable domain, with the rest looked up from reference TRBV5-1 and TRBJ1-2, is KAGVTQTPRYLIKTRGQQVTLSCSPISGHRSVSWYQQTPGQGLQFLFEYFSETQRNKGNFPGRFSGRQFSNSRSEMNVSTLELGDSALYLCASSWGQGSGYTFGSGTRLTVV.

The CDR3 loop is CASSGSGEKYSTDTQYF. DNA of the CDR3: TGTGCCAGCAGTGGAAGCGGGGAAAAATATAGCACAGATACGCAGTATTTT. This chain connects TRBV12-3 or TRBV12-4 to TRBJ2-3, with 7 bases aligning to TRBD2. J lost 0 bases, V lost 5 bases, and 11 bases had no gene match. CDR3 length equals 17 residues.

The V and J genes are TRBV20-1 and TRBJ2-7; a weak D match, TRBD1 (6 bases). V lost 5 bases to trimming and J lost 6 bases, with 23 bases between them. The CDR3 runs 15 residues. Germline lookup yields CDR1 DFQATT and CDR2 SNEGSKA (reference sequence). The CDR3 protein is CSAGRLQGRNFEQYF. DNA for the CDR3: TGCAGTGCTGGGCGGCTCCAGGGGCGTAATTTCGAGCAGTACTTC.

This chain uses TRBV4-1 with TRBJ2-4; 9 bases map to TRBD1. The DNA matches TRBJ2-7 better at its end, which makes the J call doubtful. Looked up from germline, CDR1 is MGHRA and CDR2 is YSYEKL. The CDR3 is 16 amino acids. The DNA for the CDR3 is TGCGCCAGCAGCCAGACTACAGGGGGCGGGTTTAGCGAGCAGTACTTC. The encoded protein is CASSQTTGGGFSEQYF.

This rearrangement joins TRBV29-1 to TRBJ1-1; TRBD1 matches 8 bases. Germline V gene lookup returns CDR1 SQVTM and CDR2 ANQGSEA. The V segment lost 7 bases and the J segment 2 bases; nucleotides outside the gene matches: 6. The CDR3 is made up of 13 amino acids. CDR3 bases: TGCAGCGGGACTACAGGGGGAAACACTGAAGCTTTCTTT. Translation: CSGTTGGNTEAFF.

As concerns this clonotype: An end of the junction does not agree with germline; a read error may underlie this. The chain has TRBV3-1 and TRBJ2-3; D not certain. Germline lookup yields CDR1 LGHDT and CDR2 YNNKEL (reference sequence). This CDR3 has 16 amino acids. The CDR3: CASSSLYGVNTETQYF. For the CDR3, the DNA is TGTGCCAGCAGCTCCCTATACGGCGTGAACACAGAGACGCAGTATTTT.

The chain employs TRBV11-2 and TRBJ2-7; TRBD1 aligns across 9 bases. The ends lost 2 bases at V and 5 bases at J; junction bases unmatched: 7. Germline CDR1 SGHAT, CDR2 FQNNGV. The CDR3 contains 15 residues. As DNA, the CDR3 is TGTGCCAGCAGCTTATTAATACAGGGGGCGGACGAGCAGTACTTC. This translates into CASSLLIQGADEQYF.

This clonotype was seen only a few times. This chain connects TRBV4-1 to TRBJ2-7; D is unclear. The CDR3 runs 16 residues. Germline lookup yields CDR1 MGHRA and CDR2 YSYEKL. Trimming took off 2 bases at V and 2 bases at J, with 16 bases between the two ends. The CDR3 protein is CASSQFVILLPYEQYF. The CDR3 bases are TGCGCCAGCAGCCAATTTGTCATTCTTCTTCCCTACGAGCAGTACTTC.

The chain recombines TRBV6-2 or TRBV6-3 with TRBJ2-7; TRBD2 matches at 10 bases. CDR3 length: 15 amino acids. J lost 3 bases, V lost 6 bases, and 8 bases had no gene match. CDR1 is MNHEY, CDR2 SVGEGT, per germline. CDR3 region: CASRDLAGVIYEQYF. CDR3 bases: TGTGCCAGCAGAGATCTAGCGGGAGTCATCTACGAGCAGTACTTC.

V is TRBV28 and J is TRBJ2-1; tentatively, D is TRBD2 (7 bases). The germline V and J ends were trimmed by 4 bases and 9 bases, with 19 bases remaining between them. CDR1 is MDHEN and CDR2 is SYDVKM in the germline V gene. This CDR3 region has 15 residues. The CDR3 region is CASSSSGGGMCEQFF. The CDR3 DNA sequence: TGTGCCAGCAGTTCTAGCGGAGGGGGGATGTGTGAGCAGTTCTTC. The full variable domain, in which reference TRBV28 and TRBJ2-1 provide the parts outside the CDR3, is DVKVTQSSRYLVKRTGEKVFLECVQDMDHENMFWYRQDPGLGLRLIYFSYDVKMKEKGDIPEGYSVSREKKERFSLILESASTNQTSMYLCASSSSGGGMCEQFFGPGTRLTVL.

V usage is TRBV11-1 and J usage is TRBJ2-7; D possibly corresponds to TRBD2 (8 bases). The V gene lost 3 bases and the J gene lost 0 bases, with 24 bases spanning the gap. The CDR3 has 19 amino acids. CDR1 and CDR2 from the germline V gene are SGHAT and FQDESV (reference sequence). The chain's CDR3 is CASSFLGGHIAGLSYEQYF. DNA for the CDR3: TGTGCCAGCAGCTTCTTAGGGGGCCATATAGCGGGACTCTCCTACGAGCAGTACTTC.

The chain combines TRBV13 with TRBJ2-3, with 7 nucleotides matching TRBD1. The length of the CDR3 is 16 residues. Germline lookup yields CDR1 PRHDT and CDR2 FYEKMQ (reference sequence). After removal of 2 bases from V and 2 bases from J, the junction contained 7 bases not matched to a gene. CDR3 sequence reads: CASSLLGQEITDTQYF. CDR3 DNA: TGTGCCAGCAGCTTACTCGGACAGGAAATCACAGATACGCAGTATTTT.